These 16 T cell receptor beta chains share one sample of origin, sequenced in a study of blood T cell repertoires in COVID-19. The method was immunoSEQ multiplex PCR; TCRdb's version includes in-frame clones alone and lacks a portion of them. The sample lists tens of thousands of clones, 90% occurring once. Sequences were obtained from peripheral blood. The origin of the receptors is a woman of 80 years or more with active or convalescent COVID-19.

V gene TRBV11-3 combines with J gene TRBJ2-6, with a tentative D call TRBD1 (6 bases). The germline V gene has CDR1 SGHNT and CDR2 YENEEA. Trimming took off 6 bases at V and 4 bases at J, with 10 bases between the two ends. This CDR3 has 14 residues. The CDR3 loop reads CASSSGVGANVLTF. In DNA form, the CDR3 reads TGTGCCAGCAGTTCAGGGGTCGGGGCCAACGTCCTGACTTTC.

The V and J genes are TRBV9 and TRBJ1-5, with TRBD1 identical over 7 bases. Per the germline V gene, CDR1 is SGDLS and CDR2 is YYNGEE. V lost 0 bases to trimming and J lost 4 bases; unmatched junction nucleotides: 4. This CDR3 has 15 residues. The CDR3 spells CASSVGGTVNQPQHF. The CDR3 DNA sequence: TGTGCCAGCAGCGTAGGAGGGACAGTAAATCAGCCCCAGCATTTT. Using reference TRBV9 and TRBJ1-5 for the parts outside the CDR3, the full variable domain is DSGVTQTPKHLITATGQRVTLRCSPRSGDLSVYWYQQSLDQGLQFLIQYYNGEERAKGNILERFSAQQFPDLHSELNLSSLELGDSALYFCASSVGGTVNQPQHFGDGTRLSIL.

The chain has TRBV29-1 and TRBJ2-5; D is perhaps TRBD2 (6 bases). The V end was cut by 7 bases, the J end by 4 bases, with 13 bases between. The CDR3 spans 12 residues. CDR1 is SQVTM, CDR2 ANQGSEA, per germline. The CDR3 DNA is TGCAGCGGTGGACCGGGAGCAGAGACCCAGTACTTC. Encoded protein: CSGGPGAETQYF.

The chain combines TRBV27 with TRBJ2-7; 8 bases agree with TRBD1. Germline CDR1 MNHEY, CDR2 SMNVEV (reference sequence). This CDR3 is built from 15 residues. J was trimmed by 2 bases and V by 5 bases; bases with no gene match: 8. CDR3 sequence: CASSLTGGNTYEQYF. Written as DNA, the CDR3 is TGTGCCAGCAGTCTTACAGGGGGGAACACCTACGAGCAGTACTTC.

This chain uses TRBV7-2 with TRBJ2-5; 9 nucleotides line up with TRBD2. The CDR3 sequence is 15 residues long. V shed 2 bases and J 5 bases; nucleotides not matched to a gene: 6. Germline V gene lookup returns CDR1 SGHTA and CDR2 FQGNSA. CDR3 sequence reads: CASSLSLAGSETQYF. DNA for the CDR3: TGTGCCAGCAGCTTAAGTCTAGCGGGAAGTGAGACCCAGTACTTC.

The V call is TRBV6-2 or TRBV6-3, the J call TRBJ2-1; D is perhaps TRBD2 (5 bases). The germline V gene encodes CDR1 MNHEY and CDR2 SVGEGT. The CDR3 runs 13 residues. The V end was cut by 0 bases, the J end by 8 bases, with 8 bases between. The CDR3 here is CASSYSQRDEQFF. DNA for the CDR3: TGTGCCAGCAGTTACTCTCAGAGGGATGAGCAGTTCTTC.

J is TRBJ2-2 and V is TRBV19; tentative D call: TRBD1 (6 bases). The CDR3 runs 14 residues. V lost 10 bases to trimming and J lost 1 base, with 13 bases between them. Germline V lookup: CDR1 LNHDA, CDR2 SQIVND (reference sequence). CDR3 nucleotide sequence: TGTGCCACCTCAGGGGTAGGGAACACCGGGGAGCTGTTTTTT. Translation: CATSGVGNTGELFF.

Only one count was recorded for this clone. The chain's CDR3 is CATSEPGHLGYTF. The CDR3 nucleotides read TGTGCCACCAGTGAACCGGGACACCTTGGCTACACCTTC. The chain recombines TRBV24-1 with TRBJ1-2; D is possibly TRBD1 (6 bases). There are 13 residues in the CDR3. Germline values: CDR1 KGHDR, CDR2 SFDVKD. The V end was cut by 4 bases, the J end by 7 bases, with 12 bases between.

CDR3 nucleotide sequence: TGCGCCAGCAGCTTGGTGAGGAGCACAGATACGCAGTATTTT. Translating it yields CASSLVRSTDTQYF. This chain joins TRBV5-1 and TRBJ2-3; D is uncertain. V lost 0 bases and J 0 bases, leaving 5 bases between the germline ends. The CDR3 runs 14 residues. Germline V lookup: CDR1 SGHRS, CDR2 YFSETQ.

This chain connects TRBV19 to TRBJ1-2, with a possible D match to TRBD1 (5 bases). The CDR3 contains 14 residues. Trimming cost V 1 base and J 8 bases, with 14 bases left between them. Per the germline V gene, CDR1 is LNHDA and CDR2 is SQIVND (reference sequence). DNA for the CDR3: TGTGCCAGTAGTATAGTCGGCAGGGATACCGGCTACACCTTC. This encodes CASSIVGRDTGYTF. Full variable domain (remainder filled in from reference TRBV19 and TRBJ1-2): DGGITQSPKYLFRKEGQNVTLSCEQNLNHDAMYWYRQDPGQGLRLIYYSQIVNDFQKGDIAEGYSVSREKKESFPLTVTSAQKNPTAFYLCASSIVGRDTGYTFGSGTRLTVV.

This chain uses TRBV5-1 with TRBJ2-3, with TRBD2 identical over 16 bases. V was pared by 2 bases and J by 6 bases, with 15 bases of the junction left unmatched. The CDR3 is made up of 20 amino acids. Germline V gives CDR1 SGHRS, CDR2 YFSETQ. CDR3 loop: CASSFSNSLGTSGRADTQYF. The CDR3, as DNA: TGCGCCAGCAGCTTCTCGAACAGCTTAGGGACTAGCGGGAGGGCCGATACGCAGTATTTT. Drawing the rest from reference TRBV5-1 and TRBJ2-3, the complete variable domain is KAGVTQTPRYLIKTRGQQVTLSCSPISGHRSVSWYQQTPGQGLQFLFEYFSETQRNKGNFPGRFSGRQFSNSRSEMNVSTLELGDSALYLCASSFSNSLGTSGRADTQYFGPGTRLTVL.

This chain links TRBV5-6 with TRBJ1-2; maybe TRBD1 (6 bases). CDR3 length: 14 residues. Germline V gene data show CDR1 as SGHDT and CDR2 as YYEEEE. Trimming took 5 bases from V and 2 from J, leaving 13 bases between them. The CDR3 spells CASSQQGKNYGYTF. As DNA, the CDR3 is TGTGCCAGCAGTCAGCAGGGGAAAAACTATGGCTACACCTTC.

The rearrangement joins TRBV5-8 to TRBJ1-1; D not resolved. Germline V gene lookup returns CDR1 SGHTS and CDR2 YDEGEE. Trimming removed 3 bases from V and 1 base from J, with 4 bases in between. There are 12 residues in the CDR3. The CDR3 region has the DNA TGTGCCAGCAGCTACAGGAACACTGAAGCTTTCTTT. Translated, it gives CASSYRNTEAFF.

The V and J genes are TRBV27 and TRBJ1-2; 8 bases align to TRBD1. Germline V gene data show CDR1 as MNHEY and CDR2 as SMNVEV (reference sequence). J gave up 10 bases and V 1 base, and 11 bases lay outside the gene matches. The CDR3 sequence is 15 residues long. The CDR3 DNA sequence: TGTGCCAGCAGTTTATATCCCCGGACAGGGTCGACCTACACCTTC. This sequence encodes CASSLYPRTGSTYTF.

The chain joins TRBV27 to TRBJ1-1; TRBD1 aligns across 7 bases. The CDR3 loop spans 13 amino acids. CDR1 and CDR2 from the germline V gene are MNHEY and SMNVEV (reference sequence). V dropped 2 bases and J dropped 6; count of bases not matched to a gene: 3. The DNA of the CDR3 is TGTGCCAGCAGTTTACGGGGGACAGCTGAAGCTTTCTTT. Protein sequence: CASSLRGTAEAFF.

CDR3: CAWTRGSRADTQYF. Written as DNA, the CDR3 is TGTGCCTGGACAAGGGGGAGTCGCGCAGATACGCAGTATTTT. The rearrangement uses TRBV30 and TRBJ2-3, with D perhaps matching TRBD1 (6 bases). V lost 4 bases and J lost 4, with 15 bases in between. The CDR3 consists of 14 residues. Germline V CDR1 and CDR2: GTSNPN, SVGIG (reference sequence).